Presented here are 21 T cell receptor beta chains from one specimen sequenced in a study of blood T cell repertoires in COVID-19. The repertoire was sequenced with immunoSEQ multiplex PCR; TCRdb's copy has only in-frame clones and lacks some. The sample includes tens of thousands of clones, 70% to 90% of them seen just once. The sample taken for sequencing was peripheral blood. The receptors shown here come from a man between 50 and 59 years old with active COVID-19.

V and J are TRBV18 and TRBJ2-3; 13 bases align to TRBD2. This CDR3 is built from 16 residues. The J segment lost 4 bases and the V segment lost 3 bases, leaving 4 bases of the junction unmatched. Germline lookup yields CDR1 KGHSH and CDR2 LQKENI. The CDR3 protein is CASSPGTSGIADTQYF. The CDR3 region has the DNA TGTGCCAGCTCACCTGGGACTAGCGGGATCGCAGATACGCAGTATTTT.

This sequence joins TRBV5-1 and TRBJ2-7; 12 nucleotides match TRBD1. Germline CDR1 reads SGHRS; CDR2 reads YFSETQ. V trimming: 2 bases; J trimming: 6 bases; junction bases outside the gene matches: 6. CDR3 size: 15 residues. CDR3 protein: CASSFLGTGGSEQYF. The CDR3 DNA follows: TGCGCCAGCAGCTTCCTGGGGACAGGGGGCTCCGAGCAGTACTTC.

The rearrangement joins TRBV29-1 to TRBJ2-6; a possible D gene is TRBD2 (6 bases). Trimming took off 0 bases at V and 0 bases at J, with 15 bases between the two ends. CDR3 length equals 18 residues. In germline, CDR1 is SQVTM, CDR2 ANQGSEA. The CDR3 loop is CSVEDTRGSYSGANVLTF. The CDR3 DNA sequence: TGCAGCGTTGAAGATACTCGGGGGTCCTACTCTGGGGCCAACGTCCTGACTTTC. Full variable domain (outside the CDR3, taken from reference TRBV29-1 and TRBJ2-6): SAVISQKPSRDICQRGTSLTIQCQVDSQVTMMFWYRQQPGQSLTLIATANQGSEATYESGFVIDKFPISRPNLTFSTLTVSNMSPEDSSIYLCSVEDTRGSYSGANVLTFGAGSRLTVL.

This chain links TRBV10-3 with TRBJ2-3; 9 positions match TRBD2. Germline CDR1 ENHRY, CDR2 SYGVKD. Trimming removed 6 bases from V and 0 bases from J; junction bases left unmatched: 10. CDR3 length equals 17 residues. As DNA, the CDR3 is TGTGCCATCAGGAACCACGGACTAGCGATAAGCACAGATACGCAGTATTTT. Translated: CAIRNHGLAISTDTQYF.

The count of this clone is one. The CDR3 region is CASSWTGVYGYTF. For the CDR3, the DNA is TGTGCCAGCAGCTGGACAGGGGTCTATGGCTACACCTTC. The V and J genes are TRBV3-1 (or the pseudogene TRBV3-2) and TRBJ1-2, with 9 bases lining up with TRBD1. This CDR3 has 13 residues. The V segment lost 5 bases and the J segment 4 bases; nucleotides outside the gene matches: 2. Germline V gives CDR1 LGHDT, CDR2 YNNKEL (reference sequence).

The gene calls are TRBV5-4 and TRBJ1-6, with D unclear. This CDR3 has 15 residues. Germline CDR1 is SGHNT and CDR2 is YYREEE (reference sequence). V gave up 1 base and J gave up 5 bases, with 10 bases separating them. In DNA, the CDR3 is TGTGCCAGCAGCTTGTCCGAGGTTAATAATTCACCCCTCCACTTT. It translates to CASSLSEVNNSPLHF.

The V call is TRBV7-9, the J call TRBJ2-3; 9 bases line up with TRBD1. The CDR3 has 19 amino acids. Trimming removed 0 bases from V and 4 bases from J; junction bases left unmatched: 14. CDR1 SEHNR and CDR2 FQNEAQ come from the germline V gene (reference sequence). Here the CDR3 reads CASSLAVITRDRVADTQYF. The CDR3 bases are TGTGCCAGCAGCTTAGCGGTCATAACCCGGGACAGGGTTGCAGATACGCAGTATTTT.

The chain recombines TRBV19 with TRBJ2-7, with TRBD1 matching 8 bases. This CDR3 contains 14 residues. Trimming took 3 bases from V and 4 from J; bases not matched to a gene: 5. Germline V gives CDR1 LNHDA, CDR2 SQIVND (reference sequence). CDR3 sequence: CASSIGTGGYEQYF. The CDR3 nucleotides are TGTGCCAGTAGTATCGGGACAGGCGGATACGAGCAGTACTTC. Full variable domain (missing parts from reference TRBV19 and TRBJ2-7): DGGITQSPKYLFRKEGQNVTLSCEQNLNHDAMYWYRQDPGQGLRLIYYSQIVNDFQKGDIAEGYSVSREKKESFPLTVTSAQKNPTAFYLCASSIGTGGYEQYFGPGTRLTVT.

The V and J genes are TRBV27 and TRBJ2-3; the match to TRBD2 covers 7 bases. The V segment lost 5 bases and the J segment 4 bases; nucleotides outside the gene matches: 12. In germline, CDR1 is MNHEY, CDR2 SMNVEV (reference sequence). The CDR3 runs to 16 residues. For the CDR3, the DNA is TGTGCCAGCAGTCCAACGGCGGGGGTGGTTGCAGATACGCAGTATTTT. This translates into CASSPTAGVVADTQYF.

The chain carries TRBV28 and TRBJ2-3; D is possibly TRBD2 (5 bases). V lost 5 bases to trimming and J lost 7 bases, with 16 bases between them. The CDR3 runs 14 residues. Germline CDR1 is MDHEN and CDR2 is SYDVKM. CDR3 loop: CASSLTPPGYTQYF. CDR3 DNA sequence: TGTGCCAGCAGTCTAACTCCCCCGGGGTATACGCAGTATTTT.

This clone was seen just once. This chain uses TRBV27 with TRBJ2-5; 11 bases are a match to TRBD2. The J segment lost 4 bases and the V segment lost 4 bases, leaving 8 bases of the junction unmatched. The germline CDR1 and CDR2 sequences are MNHEY and SMNVEV (reference sequence). This CDR3 is 16 amino acids long. As DNA, the CDR3 is TGTGCCAGCAGTTCCGACCGTCTAGCGGGGGGAGAGACCCAGTACTTC. Amino acids: CASSSDRLAGGETQYF.

The chain combines TRBV19 with TRBJ1-2; D may be TRBD1 (6 bases). This CDR3 comprises 15 residues. From germline, CDR1 is LNHDA and CDR2 SQIVND (reference sequence). V was pared by 7 bases and J by 8 bases, with 23 bases between. CDR3 bases: TGTGCCAGTATGGGTGGACAGATAGGCGGTGGAGGCTACACCTTC. Residues: CASMGGQIGGGGYTF.

The chain employs TRBV11-1 and TRBJ1-1, with TRBD1 matching over 7 bases. CDR3 length: 14 residues. The germline V gene encodes CDR1 SGHAT and CDR2 FQDESV (reference sequence). V dropped 3 bases and J dropped 0; count of bases not matched to a gene: 1. Written as DNA, the CDR3 is TGTGCCAGCAGCTTGGGACAGATGAACACTGAAGCTTTCTTT. It encodes CASSLGQMNTEAFF.

V gene TRBV9 combines with J gene TRBJ2-5, with TRBD2 matching over 8 bases. Looked up from germline, CDR1 is SGDLS and CDR2 is YYNGEE. The CDR3 covers 16 residues. V lost 0 bases, J lost 0 bases, and 4 bases stayed unmatched. The CDR3 protein is CASSVGVAGYQETQYF. Written as DNA, the CDR3 is TGTGCCAGCAGCGTAGGAGTAGCGGGGTACCAAGAGACCCAGTACTTC.

This clone turned up a few times. This chain connects TRBV5-6 to TRBJ2-3, with 10 bases fitting TRBD1. J was trimmed by 3 bases and V by 4 bases; bases with no gene match: 8. Germline V CDR1 and CDR2: SGHDT, YYEEEE. The CDR3 sequence is 16 residues long. Here the CDR3 reads CASSRGDRGRTDTQYF. For the CDR3, the DNA is TGTGCCAGCAGCCGGGGGGACAGGGGAAGAACAGATACGCAGTATTTT.

The CDR3 protein is CASSEGTSNEQFF. In DNA, the CDR3 is TGTGCCAGCAGCGAAGGGACTTCGAATGAGCAGTTCTTC. This chain uses TRBV12-3 or TRBV12-4 with TRBJ2-1, with D perhaps TRBD2 (6 bases). The CDR3 spans 13 residues. The V gene lost 6 bases and the J gene lost 7 bases, with 13 bases spanning the gap.

The chain employs TRBV28 and TRBJ2-7, with D perhaps matching TRBD1 (5 bases). Germline CDR1 is MDHEN and CDR2 is SYDVKM. CDR3 length: 16 amino acids. V lost 5 bases, J lost 5 bases, and 22 bases lay in between. This CDR3 reads CASSPALAGMSHEQYF. The DNA of the CDR3 is TGTGCCAGCAGTCCCGCACTCGCAGGGATGAGCCACGAGCAGTACTTC.

CDR3 sequence reads: CASSLGGTQETQYF. The CDR3 DNA sequence: TGTGCCAGCAGCTTAGGCGGAACCCAAGAGACCCAGTACTTC. The chain links TRBV11-3 to TRBJ2-5; D is uncertain. Germline lookup yields CDR1 SGHNT and CDR2 YENEEA. The CDR3 length is 14 residues. Trimming left V 1 base short and J 1 base short, with 7 bases between.

This chain uses TRBV5-6 with TRBJ2-5, with TRBD2 identical over 8 bases. CDR1 and CDR2 from the germline V gene are SGHDT and YYEEEE. Unmatched junction bases numbered 10, after V lost 5 bases and J lost 4 bases. CDR3 length: 15 amino acids. In DNA form, the CDR3 reads TGTGCCAGCAGTTACTCAGGACTAGCCCGAGAGACCCAGTACTTC. As protein: CASSYSGLARETQYF.

The V and J genes are TRBV7-2 and TRBJ1-5, with D possibly TRBD1 on 6 matching bases. The CDR3 spans 17 residues. Germline lookup yields CDR1 SGHTA and CDR2 FQGNSA. Trimming took 3 bases from V and 1 from J, leaving 16 bases between them. CDR3 residues: CASSFRALGQSNQPQHF. CDR3 DNA sequence: TGTGCCAGCAGCTTTAGGGCTCTCGGACAGAGCAATCAGCCCCAGCATTTT.

The chain couples TRBV19 to TRBJ2-1; TRBD2 matches at 7 bases. The CDR3 covers 18 residues. Germline-derived CDR1 and CDR2 are LNHDA and SQIVND (reference sequence). With 4 bases clipped from V and 7 bases from J, the junction kept 19 bases outside the gene matches. Here the CDR3 reads CASSTKELGRAHVNEQFF. In DNA form, the CDR3 reads TGTGCCAGTAGTACTAAGGAGCTTGGGAGGGCGCATGTGAATGAGCAGTTCTTC.